The 19 T cell receptor beta chains in this list originate from one sample, sequenced in a study of T cell responses to AZD1222 COVID-19 vaccine. The repertoire was sequenced with immunoSEQ multiplex PCR; TCRdb's copy has only in-frame clones and lacks some. The sample lists approximately 100,000 clones, about 89% occurring once. Material: peripheral blood, obtained on day 0 of AZD1222 vaccination. The receptors shown here come from an adult in good health.

V usage is TRBV7-9 and J usage is TRBJ1-1; TRBD1 aligns across 7 bases. Germline CDR1 is SEHNR and CDR2 is FQNEAQ (reference sequence). The length of the CDR3 is 16 residues. The junction had 5 bases not matched to a gene; V was cut back by 1 base and J by 0 bases. CDR3 DNA sequence: TGTGCCAGCAGCTTAGGGGCAGGGGGGTTGAACACTGAAGCTTTCTTT. This encodes CASSLGAGGLNTEAFF.

This clone was counted a single time. The chain carries TRBV11-2 and TRBJ1-1; TRBD1 agrees at 7 bases. The V gene's germline CDR1 is SGHAT and CDR2 FQNNGV. The V and J ends lost 4 bases and 1 base, in that order; junction bases with no gene match: 6. This CDR3 has 15 amino acids. In DNA, the CDR3 is TGTGCCAGCAGCTCCTGGGACAGAGAGAACACTGAAGCTTTCTTT. Its translation: CASSSWDRENTEAFF.

This clone occurred once. The rearrangement joins TRBV12-3 or TRBV12-4 to TRBJ1-5; 7 bases match TRBD1. V dropped 2 bases and J dropped 7; count of bases not matched to a gene: 2. The CDR3 length is 13 residues. The CDR3 DNA is TGTGCCAGCAGTTTACAGGGGGGCCAGCCCCAGCATTTT. This gives the protein CASSLQGGQPQHF.

This rearrangement joins TRBV4-3 to TRBJ1-2, with a possible D match to TRBD1 (5 bases). Trimming cost V 4 bases and J 3 bases, with 12 bases left between them. The CDR3 sequence is 14 residues long. Germline CDR1 LGHNA, CDR2 YSLEER. For the CDR3, the DNA is TGCGCCAGCAGCCCGGCCGCGGGGGACTATGGCTACACCTTC. The encoded protein is CASSPAAGDYGYTF.

This clone has just one count. Other DNA sequences of this sample code for an identical CDR3. V usage is TRBV19 and J usage is TRBJ1-1, with D hard to call. Trimming cost V 3 bases and J 3 bases, with 5 bases left between them. The CDR3 covers 12 residues. Germline V gives CDR1 LNHDA, CDR2 SQIVND (reference sequence). CDR3 amino acids: CASSMGYTEAFF. CDR3 bases: TGTGCCAGTAGTATGGGGTACACTGAAGCTTTCTTT.

The J gene is TRBJ1-2, the V gene TRBV5-6, with D hard to call. Germline values: CDR1 SGHDT, CDR2 YYEEEE. Trimming took 4 bases from V and 4 from J, leaving 11 bases between them. This CDR3 spans 13 amino acids. CDR3 nucleotides: TGTGCCAGCAGCCCAGTGGGTTCCTATGGCTACACCTTC. Its protein product is CASSPVGSYGYTF.

This chain uses TRBV13 with TRBJ2-1, with 9 bases matching TRBD2. J gave up 1 base and V 10 bases, and 14 bases lay outside the gene matches. CDR1 and CDR2 (germline): PRHDT, FYEKMQ (reference sequence). The CDR3 totals 17 residues. The CDR3 protein is CATRESGLAISYNEQFF. CDR3 nucleotides: TGTGCCACCCGGGAGTCTGGACTAGCGATATCCTACAATGAGCAGTTCTTC. Full variable domain (outside the CDR3, taken from reference TRBV13 and TRBJ2-1): AAGVIQSPRHLIKEKRETATLKCYPIPRHDTVYWYQQGPGQDPQFLISFYEKMQSDKGSIPDRFSAQQFSDYHSELNMSSLELGDSALYFCATRESGLAISYNEQFFGPGTRLTVL.

This chain links TRBV27 with TRBJ2-4; the D gene could be TRBD1 or TRBD2 (5 bases each). The germline V gene encodes CDR1 MNHEY and CDR2 SMNVEV (reference sequence). The ends were cut back, 4 bases at V and 0 bases at J, with 16 bases in the middle. The CDR3 runs to 17 residues. The CDR3 DNA is TGTGCCAGCAGTTCTGAGACGGGGACCTTAGCCAAAAACATTCAGTACTTC. Protein sequence: CASSSETGTLAKNIQYF.

The rearrangement joins TRBV11-2 to TRBJ1-2; D unresolved. Germline V gives CDR1 SGHAT, CDR2 FQNNGV. Trimming removed 1 base at V and 8 bases at J, with 8 bases between. The CDR3 runs 12 residues. This CDR3 reads CASSLGTTGYTF. The CDR3 coding sequence is TGTGCCAGCAGCTTAGGGACGACGGGCTACACCTTC.

The chain has TRBV4-2 and TRBJ2-1; the D gene is possibly TRBD2 (5 bases). This CDR3 is 18 amino acids long. Trimming shortened V by 0 bases and J by 5 bases, and 20 bases separated the two germline ends. The V gene's germline CDR1 is LGHNA and CDR2 YNFKEQ. For the CDR3, the DNA is TGTGCCAGCAGCCAAGATGGGAGTCCAGGCTTGGTGAACAATGAGCAGTTCTTC. It is translated as CASSQDGSPGLVNNEQFF.

This clone was seen only once. The chain is built from TRBV6-4 and TRBJ1-5; a possible D gene is TRBD1 (6 bases). Trimming stripped 4 bases from V and 6 bases from J, with 16 bases between. The CDR3 has 15 amino acids. CDR1 and CDR2 from the germline V gene are MRHNA and SNTAGT. CDR3 amino acids: CASSVADRFLQPQHF. The CDR3 nucleotides read TGTGCCAGCAGTGTTGCCGACAGGTTCCTTCAGCCCCAGCATTTT.

This sequence joins TRBV28 and TRBJ1-6, with 9 nucleotides matching TRBD1. J was trimmed by 9 bases and V by 6 bases; bases with no gene match: 12. The CDR3 contains 16 residues. Germline CDR1 reads MDHEN; CDR2 reads SYDVKM. For the CDR3, the DNA is TGTGCCAGCAGACTAAAATCCGGACAGGGGTTTTCACCCCTCCACTTT. Its translation is CASRLKSGQGFSPLHF.

The chain links TRBV13 to TRBJ1-6; the D is unclear. The CDR3 sequence is 12 residues long. Per germline, CDR1 PRHDT and CDR2 FYEKMQ (reference sequence). V was shortened by 4 bases and J by 15 bases, with 13 bases between the two germline ends. CDR3 loop: CASSWGGAYLHF. CDR3 bases: TGTGCCAGCAGCTGGGGTGGCGCCTACCTCCACTTT.

V usage is TRBV5-4 and J usage is TRBJ1-2, with D possibly matching TRBD1 (6 bases). Per the germline V gene, CDR1 is SGHNT and CDR2 is YYREEE (reference sequence). The CDR3 runs to 12 residues. Trimming cost V 4 bases and J 4 bases, with 8 bases left between them. The CDR3 sequence is CASSVDSYGYTF. In DNA, the CDR3 is TGTGCCAGCAGCGTGGACAGCTATGGCTACACCTTC.

The chain joins TRBV6-5 to TRBJ1-6; D gene uncertain. Germline CDR1 reads MNHEY; CDR2 reads SVGAGI. Deletions cut 10 bases from V and 13 bases from J, with 14 bases between. CDR3 length: 11 residues. In DNA form, the CDR3 reads TGTGCCACCTGCGCTACCGGGCCCCTCCACTTT. Its translation: CATCATGPLHF.

The genes are TRBV10-3 and TRBJ1-5, with D hard to call. This CDR3 contains 14 residues. V lost 6 bases, J lost 4 bases, and 13 bases lay in between. Germline CDR1 reads ENHRY; CDR2 reads SYGVKD. The CDR3 loop is CAISPQRGNQPQHF. The CDR3 coding sequence is TGTGCCATCAGCCCCCAGAGAGGGAATCAGCCCCAGCATTTT.

The V gene is TRBV7-6, the J gene TRBJ2-1, with 10 bases that match TRBD1. V lost 5 bases to trimming and J lost 7 bases; unmatched junction nucleotides: 8. The CDR3 covers 15 residues. Germline V gives CDR1 SGHVS, CDR2 FNYEAQ. For the CDR3, the DNA is TGTGCCAGCAGCCAGGGACAGGGGAATATGAATGAGCAGTTCTTC. It encodes CASSQGQGNMNEQFF.

The chain recombines TRBV19 with TRBJ1-2; D is undetermined. The V end lost 9 bases, the J end lost 0 bases, and 23 bases lay between the germline ends. Looked up from germline, CDR1 is LNHDA and CDR2 is SQIVND (reference sequence). This CDR3 spans 17 amino acids. The CDR3 nucleotides are TGTGCCAGCATTGGTCTGTATAGAAAAACCGCTAACTATGGCTACACCTTC. Residues: CASIGLYRKTANYGYTF.

This rearrangement joins TRBV18 to TRBJ1-6; D is possibly TRBD1 (6 bases). Germline CDR1 KGHSH, CDR2 LQKENI. The CDR3 contains 13 residues. V was shortened by 3 bases and J by 10 bases, with 10 bases between the two germline ends. In DNA, the CDR3 is TGTGCCAGCTCACCCCAGGGGCAGTCACCCCTCCACTTT. It encodes CASSPQGQSPLHF.